Below are 15 T cell receptor beta chains sequenced from a single sample in a study of shared clonotypes between healthy human individuals. The table came from immunoSEQ multiplex PCR; TCRdb's copy has only in-frame clones and leaves some out. Of 500,000 to 700,000 clones detected, 95% appear once; the ten largest clones hold about 0.11%. In the naive CD8 group, cells lacked CD45RO and were positively selected for CCR7, so terminally differentiated effector memory CD45RA+ cells were left out. The sample comprised naive CD8+ T cells sorted from blood. These receptors all come from a woman in her 30s in good health.

The chain uses TRBV9 and TRBJ2-2; D is unclear. V was cut by 3 bases and J by 6 bases, with 9 bases left in between. Looked up from germline, CDR1 is SGDLS and CDR2 is YYNGEE. There are 13 residues in the CDR3. The CDR3 DNA sequence: TGTGCCAGCAGCGGCAACTCACCCGGGGAGCTGTTTTTT. This codes for CASSGNSPGELFF.

CDR3 bases: TGTGCCAGCAGCCAGTGGAGGGGCTCCGGGGCTCAGGAGTACTTC. Amino acids: CASSQWRGSGAQEYF. The chain has TRBV14 and TRBJ2-7; possibly TRBD2 for D (6 bases). The length of the CDR3 is 15 residues. The V gene's germline CDR1 is SGHDN and CDR2 FVKESK. The ends were cut back, 3 bases at V and 11 bases at J, with 23 bases in the middle.

V and J are TRBV15 and TRBJ2-5; possibly TRBD1 or TRBD2 for D (5 bases each). Germline V gene data show CDR1 as LNHNV and CDR2 as YYDKDF (reference sequence). V lost 3 bases and J lost 2, with 10 bases in between. The CDR3 sequence is 14 residues long. This chain's CDR3 is CATSSLRGQETQYF. The CDR3 DNA reads as TGTGCCACCAGCAGTTTGAGGGGTCAAGAGACCCAGTACTTC.

About this clone: The same CDR3 is also encoded by other DNA sequences in this sample. The V gene is TRBV27, the J gene TRBJ2-1, with a possible D match to TRBD2 (6 bases). CDR3 length: 14 residues. The germline CDR1 and CDR2 sequences are MNHEY and SMNVEV (reference sequence). V gave up 3 bases and J gave up 1 base, with 7 bases separating them. CDR3 sequence (DNA): TGTGCCAGCAGTTTTGGGGGGTCCTACAATGAGCAGTTCTTC. It translates to CASSFGGSYNEQFF.

Here the CDR3 DNA reads TGTGCCAGCAGTTACTTGGGACAGGGAACGGACGAGCAGTACTTC. This encodes CASSYLGQGTDEQYF. V is TRBV6-6 and J is TRBJ2-7; 9 positions agree with TRBD1. The CDR3 spans 15 residues. Germline V gives CDR1 MNHNY, CDR2 SVGAGI (reference sequence). J lost 5 bases, V lost 1 base, and 6 bases had no gene match.

Only one count was recorded for this clone. The V and J genes are TRBV13 and TRBJ1-2; D is undetermined. The V gene's germline CDR1 is PRHDT and CDR2 FYEKMQ (reference sequence). Trimming removed 3 bases from V and 1 base from J, with 15 bases in between. This CDR3 has 16 amino acids. The CDR3 is CASSFGVPRGNYGYTF. The CDR3, as DNA: TGTGCCAGCAGCTTCGGCGTCCCTAGAGGTAACTATGGCTACACCTTC. Supplemented by reference TRBV13 and TRBJ1-2, the full variable domain reads AAGVIQSPRHLIKEKRETATLKCYPIPRHDTVYWYQQGPGQDPQFLISFYEKMQSDKGSIPDRFSAQQFSDYHSELNMSSLELGDSALYFCASSFGVPRGNYGYTFGSGTRLTVV.

The CDR3 sequence is CASSSRTAYTGELFF. In DNA form, the CDR3 reads TGTGCCAGCAGCTCGCGGACAGCCTACACCGGGGAGCTGTTTTTT. J is TRBJ2-2 and V is TRBV7-9; a weak D match, TRBD1 (6 bases). Trimming cost V 4 bases and J 3 bases, with 12 bases left between them. The CDR3 runs 15 residues. CDR1 SEHNR and CDR2 FQNEAQ come from the germline V gene (reference sequence). The full variable domain, with the rest looked up from reference TRBV7-9 and TRBJ2-2, is DTGVSQNPRHKITKRGQNVTFRCDPISEHNRLYWYRQTLGQGPEFLTYFQNEAQLEKSRLLSDRFSAERPKGSFSTLEIQRTEQGDSAMYLCASSSRTAYTGELFFGEGSRLTVL.

The V gene is TRBV7-8, the J gene TRBJ2-5; 7 nucleotides agree with TRBD2. This CDR3 has 14 amino acids. Germline-derived CDR1 and CDR2 are SGHVS and FQNEAQ. The ends lost 3 bases at V and 2 bases at J; junction bases unmatched: 3. The CDR3 sequence: CASSFGLEQETQYF. In nucleotides, the CDR3 is TGTGCCAGCAGCTTCGGACTAGAGCAAGAGACCCAGTACTTC.

The V call is TRBV6-5, the J call TRBJ1-2; D unclear. CDR3 length equals 14 residues. Between the trimmed V and J ends, which lost 3 bases and 1 base, there was a span of 9 bases. Germline V CDR1 and CDR2: MNHEY, SVGAGI. The CDR3 loop reads CASSYGEGNYGYTF. The CDR3, as DNA: TGTGCCAGCAGTTATGGGGAGGGTAACTATGGCTACACCTTC.

The chain recombines TRBV5-5 with TRBJ1-2, with 9 bases lining up with TRBD1. This CDR3 comprises 16 residues. Germline-derived CDR1 and CDR2 are SGHKS and YYEKEE (reference sequence). Trimming removed 3 bases from V and 8 bases from J; junction bases left unmatched: 14. CDR3 loop: CASSSRKVTGGNGYTF. DNA of the CDR3: TGTGCCAGCAGCTCACGGAAAGTGACAGGGGGGAACGGCTACACCTTC.

This chain links TRBV11-2 with TRBJ2-1, with 8 positions matching TRBD2. V was clipped by 5 bases and J by 5 bases; unmatched bases: 8. CDR1 is SGHAT and CDR2 is FQNNGV in the germline V gene. The CDR3 covers 15 residues. CDR3 coding DNA: TGTGCCAGCAGCCCAAGCGGGAGTATGGACAATGAGCAGTTCTTC. This translates into CASSPSGSMDNEQFF. Filled out from reference TRBV11-2 and TRBJ2-1, the complete variable domain reads EAGVAQSPRYKIIEKRQSVAFWCNPISGHATLYWYQQILGQGPKLLIQFQNNGVVDDSQLPKDRFSAERLKGVDSTLKIQPAKLEDSAVYLCASSPSGSMDNEQFFGPGTRLTVL.

The V call is TRBV7-9, the J call TRBJ1-1, with D unresolved. The CDR3 runs 12 residues. From germline, CDR1 is SEHNR and CDR2 FQNEAQ (reference sequence). V lost 5 bases and J 11 bases, leaving 15 bases between the germline ends. CDR3 nucleotides: TGTGCCAGCAGCCTGGAACCTCGGAGGGCTTTCTTT. Protein: CASSLEPRRAFF. Filled out from reference TRBV7-9 and TRBJ1-1, the complete variable domain reads DTGVSQNPRHKITKRGQNVTFRCDPISEHNRLYWYRQTLGQGPEFLTYFQNEAQLEKSRLLSDRFSAERPKGSFSTLEIQRTEQGDSAMYLCASSLEPRRAFFGQGTRLTVV.

This chain links TRBV5-6 with TRBJ2-2; 10 positions agree with TRBD2. Germline V gene lookup returns CDR1 SGHDT and CDR2 YYEEEE. Trimming took 0 bases from V and 5 from J; bases not matched to a gene: 1. The CDR3 sequence is 15 residues long. CDR3 nucleotides: TGTGCCAGCAGCTTGGAACTAGCGGGAACCGGGGAGCTGTTTTTT. Translated, it gives CASSLELAGTGELFF.

A word on this clone: Other DNA variants within this sample encode the same CDR3. The rearrangement joins TRBV9 to TRBJ2-7; 7 nucleotides align to TRBD2. Germline-derived CDR1 and CDR2 are SGDLS and YYNGEE. J was trimmed by 3 bases and V by 0 bases; bases with no gene match: 3. The CDR3 extends over 14 amino acids. CDR3 region: CASSVAGGGYEQYF. CDR3 DNA: TGTGCCAGCAGCGTAGCAGGCGGGGGCTACGAGCAGTACTTC. The full variable domain, with the rest looked up from reference TRBV9 and TRBJ2-7, is DSGVTQTPKHLITATGQRVTLRCSPRSGDLSVYWYQQSLDQGLQFLIQYYNGEERAKGNILERFSAQQFPDLHSELNLSSLELGDSALYFCASSVAGGGYEQYFGPGTRLTVT.

The rearrangement joins TRBV13 to TRBJ2-5; no clear D gene. The CDR3 runs 15 residues. The germline V and J ends were trimmed by 1 base and 5 bases, with 14 bases remaining between them. Germline CDR1 PRHDT, CDR2 FYEKMQ (reference sequence). The CDR3 DNA reads as TGTGCCAGCAGCTTAGCTTCACAACCGTCGGAGACCCAGTACTTC. Its translation is CASSLASQPSETQYF.